This T cell receptor (beta chain) was obtained from a study of vaccination and CD4 T cells after COVID-19 (dated by TCRdb to the early 2020s). A note on the overall study: Convalescent patients had a positive SARS-CoV-2 result on nasal swab PCR, and of these patients, several had mild disease and one had severe disease. Participants got two doses of the Pfizer-BioNTech BNT162b2 vaccine (n=8) or two doses of the Moderna mRNA-1273 vaccine (n=2). In control cultures, a CEFX viral epitope pool was used as positive control, an HIV-1 Nef peptide pool was used as negative control, or no peptide was added. In the convalescent cohort there were six males and four females, among whom were two Hispanic individuals, seven Caucasians, two Asians and one multiracial person. Overlapping spike peptide pools from SARS-CoV-2 and from the common cold coronaviruses HCoV-NL63, HCoV-OC43 and HCoV-229E were used as culture stimuli. Post-COVID blood samples from convalescent patients were collected a median of around 100 days after diagnosis, with a range of 35 to 161 days. In under twelve COVID-19 convalescent patients and a handful of infection-naive healthy vaccine recipients, researchers compared the spike-specific CD4+ TCR repertoire from before mRNA vaccination with the repertoire from after. Post-vaccine blood samples were obtained a median of approximately 74 days after the second vaccine dose, with a range of roughly 13 to 250 days.

From cysteine to phenylalanine, the CDR3 is 15 amino acids long. Of the read, only the CDR3 DNA is kept; its 45 bases are in frame from base 1. V and J lose 6 bases and 5 bases, and a span of 19 bases separates them. A word on this clonotype: It has no known antigen specificity. No base-level quality is on record; no much larger clone is a single base apart.

To prepare the library, PCR was applied. At the Johns Hopkins FTIC core, DNA from the cultured CD4+ T cells underwent TCR sequencing with the Oncomine TCR Beta short-read assay. The QIAamp micro DNA kit was used to extract genomic DNA from the cultured CD4+ T cells. Oncomine TCR Beta libraries from cultured CD4+ T cells were pooled with unique dual indexes and sequenced on an Illumina iSeq 100. Processing in the source paper ran as follows. Non-productive sequences were removed, and CDR3s that did not start with C, did not end with F or W, or were shorter than 7 amino acids were discarded. Antigen-specific clonotypes were identified with the MANAFEST web application by comparing peptide-stimulated wells with reference and other culture wells. For a clone to be called positive, the clone needed an FDR below 0.05, an odds ratio above 5, and a productive frequency above 0.1% in at least two of three replicate wells. A clonotype counted as cross-reactive if it showed significant expansion both in the SARS-CoV-2 spike wells and in at least one common cold coronavirus spike condition. Using R version 3.6.1, CDR3 homology was evaluated through Levenshtein distances (stringdist) along with unrooted phylogenetic trees (ape). The public reads were reanalyzed by TCRdb: fastp trimming at Q25, MiXCR alignment, in-frame beta chains only. Identical CDR3 protein sequences are pooled into one entry, listed with their most common genes and DNA. These V and J calls rely on TCRdb rather than the paper's analysis. The sample table lists 15,000 to 20,000 distinct CDR3 sequences, approximately 50% of them with a count of one. Around 15% of the sample is taken by the ten largest.

This specimen's treatment or condition label, per the study, means: roughly 10-day PBMC culture with coronavirus spike peptide pools or control peptides (ViraFEST assay). To expand antigen-specific T cells with peptide pools and then pick out the expanded clonotypes through TCR sequencing, the study relied on the ViraFEST assay. The positive SARS-CoV-2 PCR tests of the convalescent patients were dated from March to December 2020, before the Alpha, Beta and Delta variants emerged in the United States. PBMCs were cultured at approximately 2 million per well in IMDM supplemented with about 5.5% human AB serum and approximately 10 IU/ml IL-2, with 9.5 to 10 ug/ml peptide pools added. On days 3 and 7, half of the culture medium was replaced with fresh IL-2-containing medium. CD4+ T cells were isolated after around ten days of culture through negative selection using the EasySep CD4+ T cell isolation kit. PBMCs were separated from whole blood using Ficoll-Paque Plus gradient centrifugation and then either used fresh or cryopreserved at -140C. Each culture condition was generally run in triplicate wells.

Study-wide conclusions, independent of this receptor: Of the vaccine-specific clones found in convalescent patients, nearly all (304 of 307) were mono-reactive for SARS-CoV-2 spike instead of being cross-reactive with common cold coronaviruses. An increase in the median number of SARS-CoV-2-reactive clonotypes from approximately 20 after infection to a few dozen after vaccination was observed, but the change was not found to be significant. The number of convalescent patients in the study was relatively small, and the study did not examine early timepoints following natural infection. In convalescent patients, a median around 90% of post-vaccine SARS-CoV-2-reactive clones were detected only after vaccination, suggesting vaccine-specific priming.

Recombination joined TRBV12-3 or TRBV12-4 with TRBJ2-5; no confident D gene assignment can be made. The sequencing sample was made of CD4+ T cells from blood, cultured in vitro. The origin of this receptor is a human donor who had recovered from COVID-19. The bases read TGTGCCAGCAGCCGGTTCTGGCCCCTGGAGGAGACCCAGTACTTC. It codes for CASSRFWPLEETQYF.